These T cell receptor beta chains were read from a single sample in a study of shared clonotypes between healthy human individuals. Libraries were prepared by immunoSEQ multiplex PCR; TCRdb keeps only in-frame clonotypes and omits some of them. The sample has about 2 million clones, about 95% seen once. Sequencing used naive CD8+ T cells sorted from blood. The receptors come from a man younger than 35 in good health. CDR3s include the opening cysteine and the closing phenylalanine or tryptophan. The D gene is left open where the match is weak. The size field is filled for only some rows; it gives once, few, many or a size class.

CDR3 protein: CASSLDGGYEKLFF
CDR3 DNA: TGCGCCAGCAGCTTGGACGGAGGATATGAAAAACTGTTTTTT
V gene: TRBV5-1
J gene: TRBJ1-4
clone size: .
D gene: .

CDR3 protein: CASRGGSSPLHF
CDR3 DNA: TGTGCCAGCAGAGGGGGCAGTTCACCCCTCCACTTT
V gene: TRBV27
J gene: TRBJ1-6
clone size: .
D gene: TRBD1

CDR3 protein: CASSRRWGPKGPDTQYF
CDR3 DNA: TGTGCCAGCAGCCGGCGGTGGGGACCCAAGGGCCCAGATACGCAGTATTTT
V gene: TRBV14
J gene: TRBJ2-3
clone size: once
D gene: .

CDR3 protein: CASSLSGNLDTQYF
CDR3 DNA: TGTGCCAGCAGCTTAAGTGGGAACCTAGATACGCAGTATTTT
V gene: TRBV7-3
J gene: TRBJ2-3
clone size: .
D gene: .

CDR3 protein: CASNPGGFEQFF
CDR3 DNA: TGTGCCAGTAACCCAGGGGGGTTTGAGCAGTTCTTC
V gene: TRBV19
J gene: TRBJ2-1
clone size: .
D gene: .

CDR3 protein: CASSQKEGSTGELFF
CDR3 DNA: TGCGCCAGCAGCCAAAAGGAGGGATCCACCGGGGAGCTGTTTTTT
V gene: TRBV4-1
J gene: TRBJ2-2
clone size: .
D gene: .

CDR3 protein: CASSQDRLADYEQYF
CDR3 DNA: TGCGCCAGCAGCCAAGATAGGCTAGCGGACTACGAGCAGTACTTC
V gene: TRBV4-1
J gene: TRBJ2-7
clone size: .
D gene: TRBD2

CDR3 protein: CASSYPRTGPDYGYTF
CDR3 DNA: TGTGCCAGCAGTTACCCCAGGACGGGGCCTGACTATGGCTACACCTTC
V gene: TRBV2
J gene: TRBJ1-2
clone size: .
D gene: .

CDR3 protein: CASSLFGGDTEAFF
CDR3 DNA: TGTGCCAGCAGCTTATTTGGGGGGGACACTGAAGCTTTCTTT
V gene: TRBV7-9
J gene: TRBJ1-1
clone size: .
D gene: .

CDR3 protein: CSAIPGQNNEQFF
CDR3 DNA: TGCAGCGCTATACCGGGACAGAACAATGAGCAGTTCTTC
V gene: TRBV29-1
J gene: TRBJ2-1
clone size: once
D gene: TRBD1

CDR3 protein: CASSLQWAGGYEQYF
CDR3 DNA: TGTGCCAGCAGCCTTCAGTGGGCGGGGGGCTACGAGCAGTACTTC
V gene: TRBV6-5
J gene: TRBJ2-7
clone size: .
D gene: TRBD2